The sequence of this T cell receptor (beta chain) was determined in a study of cytomegalovirus exposure and HLA in healthy donors. About the study: In a later analysis, it was reported that the approximately 120 validation repertoires had been produced on the same platform as the 670 or so repertoires belonging to the first cohort. The study, taken as a whole, reports: Overall, approximately 150 TCR beta chains were annotated as cytomegalovirus-associated.

Comment on this clone: The antigen is unknown.

Produced via immunoSEQ multiplex PCR; TCRdb's table is partial and in-frame only. In the table there are over 200,000 clones, around 90% of which are singletons. This CDR3 has 16 amino acids. CDR1 and CDR2 from the germline V gene are SGDLS and YYNGEE. With 7 bases clipped from V and 7 bases from J, the junction kept 14 bases outside the gene matches. The chain joins TRBV9 to TRBJ2-2; 9 bases agree with TRBD2. The sample taken for sequencing was PBMCs. The sequence was collected from a young woman in good health and CMV-seronegative. Written as DNA, the CDR3 is TGTGCCAGCGGGGATAGTGGCGGGAGGGCCGTCGGGGAGCTGTTTTTT. Protein sequence: CASGDSGGRAVGELFF.